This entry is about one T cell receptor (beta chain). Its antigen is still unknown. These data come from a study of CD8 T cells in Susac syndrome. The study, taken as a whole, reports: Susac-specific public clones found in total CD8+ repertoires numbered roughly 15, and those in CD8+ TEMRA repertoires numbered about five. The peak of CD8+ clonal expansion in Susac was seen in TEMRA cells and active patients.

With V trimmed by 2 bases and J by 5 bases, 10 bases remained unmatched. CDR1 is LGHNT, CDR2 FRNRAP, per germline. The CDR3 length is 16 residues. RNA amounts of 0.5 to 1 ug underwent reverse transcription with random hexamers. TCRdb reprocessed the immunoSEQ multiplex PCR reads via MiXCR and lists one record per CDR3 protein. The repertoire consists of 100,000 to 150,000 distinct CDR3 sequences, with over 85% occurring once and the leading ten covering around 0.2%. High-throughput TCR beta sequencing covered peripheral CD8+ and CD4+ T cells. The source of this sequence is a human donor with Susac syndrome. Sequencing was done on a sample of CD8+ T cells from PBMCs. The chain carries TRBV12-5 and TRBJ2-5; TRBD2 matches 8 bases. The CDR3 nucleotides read TGTGCTAGTGGTTTGCCGGGTAGCGGGGCCGGGGAGACCCAGTACTTC. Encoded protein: CASGLPGSGAGETQYF.